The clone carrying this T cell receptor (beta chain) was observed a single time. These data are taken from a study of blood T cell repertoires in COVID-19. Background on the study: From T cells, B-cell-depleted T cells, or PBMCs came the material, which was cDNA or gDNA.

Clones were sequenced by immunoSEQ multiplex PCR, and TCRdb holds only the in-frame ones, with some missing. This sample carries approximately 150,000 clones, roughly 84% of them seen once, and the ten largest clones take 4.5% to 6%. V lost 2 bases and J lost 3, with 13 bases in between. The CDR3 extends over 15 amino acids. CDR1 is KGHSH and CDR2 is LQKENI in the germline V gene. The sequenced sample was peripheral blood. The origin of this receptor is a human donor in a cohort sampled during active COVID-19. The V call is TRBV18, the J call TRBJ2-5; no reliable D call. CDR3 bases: TGTGCCAGCTCACCAAATTCCCCTAAGAAAGAGACCCAGTACTTC. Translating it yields CASSPNSPKKETQYF. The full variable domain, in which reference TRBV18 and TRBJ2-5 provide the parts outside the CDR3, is NAGVMQNPRHLVRRRGQEARLRCSPMKGHSHVYWYRQLPEEGLKFMVYLQKENIIDESGMPKERFSAEFPKEGPSILRIQQVVRGDSAAYFCASSPNSPKKETQYFGPGTRLLVL.